These 8 T cell receptor beta chains share one sample of origin, sequenced in a study of shared clonotypes between healthy human individuals. Only in-frame clones appear in the TCRdb table, and some are missing; sequencing was by immunoSEQ multiplex PCR. The sample consists of about 2.4 million clones, under 95% of them appearing once. The sample consisted of naive CD4+ T cells from PBMCs. Sample subset: CD45RA+ positively selected. All receptors derive from a man between 18 and 35 years old in good health. Some clones in this sample may be carry-over from other donors' samples.

The DNA for the CDR3 is TGCGCCAGCAGCCAAGGGGAGCGGGACCCCACAGATACGCAGTATTTT. Its protein is CASSQGERDPTDTQYF. The J gene is TRBJ2-3, the V gene TRBV4-1; 7 bases are shared with TRBD2. Looked up from germline, CDR1 is MGHRA and CDR2 is YSYEKL. CDR3 length equals 16 residues. J was trimmed by 2 bases and V by 1 base; bases with no gene match: 6.

V and J are TRBV4-2 and TRBJ1-4, with 10 positions matching TRBD1. Germline assignment: CDR1 LGHNA and CDR2 YNFKEQ. There are 16 residues in the CDR3. Trimming cost V 5 bases and J 6 bases; bases outside gene matches: 9. The CDR3, as DNA: TGTGCCAGCAGCGTCACGACCGGGACAGGGGATGAAAAACTGTTTTTT. Its protein product is CASSVTTGTGDEKLFF.

Remarks on this clone: Other DNA sequences from this sample encode an identical CDR3 as well. The J gene is TRBJ2-7, the V gene TRBV5-1; 11 positions match TRBD2. This CDR3 spans 14 amino acids. V lost 3 bases, J lost 3 bases, and 2 bases stayed unmatched. Germline CDR1 reads SGHRS; CDR2 reads YFSETQ. The CDR3 DNA reads TGCGCCAGCAGCTCCGGGACTAGCGGCTACGAGCAGTACTTC. This codes for CASSSGTSGYEQYF.

CDR3 protein: CASSLSELETQYF. The CDR3 nucleotides read TGTGCCAGCAGCTTATCCGAATTGGAGACCCAGTACTTC. The rearrangement uses TRBV7-6 and TRBJ2-5; no firm D call. Germline lookup yields CDR1 SGHVS and CDR2 FNYEAQ. The V and J ends lost 2 bases and 5 bases respectively, with 9 bases between them. The CDR3 loop spans 13 amino acids.

This chain connects TRBV6-1 to TRBJ2-4, with 7 bases fitting TRBD2. The CDR3 runs to 17 residues. Germline CDR1 and CDR2: MNHNS and SASEGT. Trimming took 2 bases from V and 0 from J; bases not matched to a gene: 7. CDR3 sequence (DNA): TGTGCCAGCAGTGAATATCGGGCTAGCGGAGCCAAAAACATTCAGTACTTC. Translating gives CASSEYRASGAKNIQYF.

To note about this clone: This same CDR3 is encoded by further DNA sequences in the sample. The chain uses TRBV7-2 and TRBJ1-5, with D perhaps matching TRBD1 (5 bases). The CDR3 is 14 residues long. The V gene's germline CDR1 is SGHTA and CDR2 FQGNSA. Trimming removed 5 bases at V and 2 bases at J, with 10 bases between. CDR3 region: CASSIRDGNQPQHF. The CDR3 nucleotides are TGTGCCAGCAGCATCCGGGACGGCAATCAGCCCCAGCATTTT.

This chain links TRBV7-8 with TRBJ2-5; D call uncertain. Trimming removed 5 bases at V and 4 bases at J, with 8 bases between. This CDR3 has 12 residues. Germline V CDR1 and CDR2: SGHVS, FQNEAQ. In nucleotides, the CDR3 is TGTGCCAGCAGCCCAACCCGAGAGACCCAGTACTTC. Its translation: CASSPTRETQYF. Full variable domain (outside the CDR3, taken from reference TRBV7-8 and TRBJ2-5): GAGVSQSPRYKVAKRGQDVALRCDPISGHVSLFWYQQALGQGPEFLTYFQNEAQLDKSGLPSDRFFAERPEGSVSTLKIQRTQQEDSAVYLCASSPTRETQYFGPGTRLLVL.

The rearrangement joins TRBV5-4 to TRBJ2-2; no clear D gene. Germline V lookup: CDR1 SGHNT, CDR2 YYREEE (reference sequence). The V gene lost 0 bases and the J gene lost 4 bases, with 7 bases spanning the gap. There are 14 residues in the CDR3. For the CDR3, the DNA is TGTGCCAGCAGCTTGGGTACGAGCACCGGGGAGCTGTTTTTT. This gives the protein CASSLGTSTGELFF.